The clone carrying this T cell receptor (beta chain) was seen many times. As yet, its antigen is unknown. The sample contains more than one DNA sequence encoding this CDR3. The data belong to a study of shared clonotypes between healthy human individuals. Study observations and caveats: The genetic and exposure-history diversity represented was limited by few donors.

In the original workflow: From ImmunoSEQ came sequences covering only the junction and carrying no quality scores, so filtering differed. The data were produced by immunoSEQ multiplex PCR, yet TCRdb's version contains in-frame clones alone and is incomplete. The V and J calls and clone size are taken from that table; D and trimming were inferred from the DNA. The sample has hundreds of thousands of clones; around 78% are singletons. Material: PBMCs. The sequence was obtained from a woman aged 40 to 50 in good health. Some clones in this sample may be carry-over from other donors' samples.

CDR3 amino acids: CASRGRGNTEAFF. The CDR3 region has the DNA TGTGCCAGCAGAGGACGGGGGAACACTGAAGCTTTCTTT. The chain uses TRBV5-8 and TRBJ1-1, with no clear D. CDR3 length equals 13 residues. CDR1 is SGHTS, CDR2 YDEGEE, per germline. V lost 5 bases and J lost 1, with 9 bases in between.